This TCR beta chain was sequenced in a study of chemoradiotherapy in HPV16-positive cancers. Only in-frame clones appear in the TCRdb table, and some are missing; sequencing was by immunoSEQ multiplex PCR. This table holds fewer than 9,500 clones, less than 75% found once. The CDR3 loop spans 14 amino acids. Germline CDR1 SGHDT, CDR2 YYEEEE. V was shortened by 6 bases and J by 5 bases, with 16 bases between the two germline ends. This receptor was identified in a human donor with HPV-associated anogenital cancer. The genes are TRBV5-6 and TRBJ2-3, with unresolved D. Collection took place from a patient who underwent chemoradiotherapy. This CDR3 reads CASTWGGLGDTQYF. The CDR3 DNA reads as TGTGCCAGCACCTGGGGTGGATTAGGAGATACGCAGTATTTT.